This TCR beta chain was sequenced in a study of blood T cell repertoires in COVID-19. Whole-study context: COVID-19 samples collected from the United States, Italy and Spain covered acute and convalescent phases.

Repertoires were generated with immunoSEQ multiplex PCR, while TCRdb's copy carries only in-frame clones and drops some. The sample includes more than 150,000 clones, about four fifths of them seen just once. The germline CDR1 and CDR2 sequences are SGHKS and YYEKEE (reference sequence). V was pared by 1 base and J by 5 bases, with 7 bases between. CDR3 length: 13 amino acids. The sample comprised PBMCs or T cells enriched from blood (not recorded which). The chain has TRBV5-5 and TRBJ1-5, with D possibly TRBD1 on 6 matching bases. This receptor was identified in a man in his fifties or sixties who had recovered from COVID-19. The CDR3: CASSLNRDQPQHF. CDR3 coding DNA: TGTGCCAGCAGCTTGAACAGGGATCAGCCCCAGCATTTT. The whole variable domain, filled in from reference TRBV5-5 and TRBJ1-5, reads DAGVTQSPTHLIKTRGQQVTLRCSPISGHKSVSWYQQVLGQGPQFIFQYYEKEERGRGNFPDRFSARQFPNYSSELNVNALLLGDSALYLCASSLNRDQPQHFGDGTRLSIL.